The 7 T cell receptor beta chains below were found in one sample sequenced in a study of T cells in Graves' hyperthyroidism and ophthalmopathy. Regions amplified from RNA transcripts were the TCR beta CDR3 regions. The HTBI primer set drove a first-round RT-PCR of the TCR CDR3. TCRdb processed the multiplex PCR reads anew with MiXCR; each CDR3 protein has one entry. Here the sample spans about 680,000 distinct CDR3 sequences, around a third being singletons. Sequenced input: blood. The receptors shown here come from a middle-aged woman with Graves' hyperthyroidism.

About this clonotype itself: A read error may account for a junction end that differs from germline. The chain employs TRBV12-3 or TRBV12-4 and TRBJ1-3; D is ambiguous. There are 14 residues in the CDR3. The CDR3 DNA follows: TGTGCCAGCAGTTCGAATCCTGATGGAAACACCATATACTTT. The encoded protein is CASSSNPDGNTIYF.

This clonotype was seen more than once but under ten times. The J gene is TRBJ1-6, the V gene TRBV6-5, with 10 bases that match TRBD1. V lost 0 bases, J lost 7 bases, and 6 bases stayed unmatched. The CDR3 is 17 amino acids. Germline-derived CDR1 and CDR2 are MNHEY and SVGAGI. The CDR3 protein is CASSYSRSGQGNSPLHF. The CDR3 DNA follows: TGTGCCAGCAGTTACTCAAGATCGGGACAGGGGAATTCACCCCTCCACTTT.

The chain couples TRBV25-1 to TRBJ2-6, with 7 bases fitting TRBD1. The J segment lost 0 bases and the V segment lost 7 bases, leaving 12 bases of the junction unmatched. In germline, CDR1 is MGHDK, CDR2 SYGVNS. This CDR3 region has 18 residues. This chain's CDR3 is CASTTRDRSNSGANVLTF. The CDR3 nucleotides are TGTGCCAGCACCACCCGGGACAGATCAAACTCTGGGGCCAACGTCCTGACTTTC.

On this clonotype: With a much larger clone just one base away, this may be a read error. CDR3: CASREGATVGGETQYF. The DNA for the CDR3 is TGTGCCAGCAGAGAGGGGGCGACTGTGGGAGGAGAGACCCAGTACTTC. The chain couples TRBV11-2 to TRBJ2-5; D might be TRBD1 (7 bases). The CDR3 covers 16 residues. Germline CDR1 SGHAT, CDR2 FQNNGV. The germline V and J ends were trimmed by 6 bases and 4 bases, with 21 bases remaining between them.

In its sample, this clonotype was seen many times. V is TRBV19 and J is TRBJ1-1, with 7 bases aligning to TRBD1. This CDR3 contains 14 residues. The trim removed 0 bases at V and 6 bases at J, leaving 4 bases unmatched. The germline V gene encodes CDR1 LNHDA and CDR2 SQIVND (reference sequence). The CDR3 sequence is CASSIEGRGAEAFF. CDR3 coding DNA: TGTGCCAGTAGTATAGAGGGCAGGGGGGCTGAAGCTTTCTTT.

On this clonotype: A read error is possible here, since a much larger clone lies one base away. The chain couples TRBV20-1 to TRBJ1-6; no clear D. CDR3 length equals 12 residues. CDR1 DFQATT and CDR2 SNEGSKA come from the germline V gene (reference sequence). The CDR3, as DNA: TGCAGTGTTAGAGATGGCAATTCACCCCTCCACTTT. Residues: CSVRDGNSPLHF.

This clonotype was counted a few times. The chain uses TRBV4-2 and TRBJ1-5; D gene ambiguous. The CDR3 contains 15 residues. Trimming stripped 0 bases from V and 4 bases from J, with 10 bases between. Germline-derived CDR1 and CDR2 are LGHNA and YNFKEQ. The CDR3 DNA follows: TGTGCCAGCAGCCAAGATCAGGCAGTTAATCAGCCCCAGCATTTT. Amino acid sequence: CASSQDQAVNQPQHF.